A single T cell receptor (beta chain) is shown here with its context. Its antigen remains unknown. The germline V gene has CDR1 SGHVS and CDR2 FNYEAQ. The length of the CDR3 is 15 residues. J gave up 12 bases and V 5 bases, and 8 bases lay outside the gene matches. This entry is derived from a study of post-analysis software for immune sequencing data. Study outcomes and limitations: Normalized Chao1 diversity was significantly reduced in patients versus controls. Controls showed lower frequencies than patients for roughly 5 TRBV segments, and TRBV5-6, TRBV5-1 and TRBV20-1 were among these.

Tagging with unique molecular identifiers was a feature of the TCR beta cDNA libraries. Roughly 500,000 cDNA molecules were recovered from an input of roughly 0.95 to 11 million T cells. MiXCR, run by TCRdb on the PCR reads, gives a single entry per CDR3 protein. The table shows fewer than 850,000 distinct CDR3 sequences, with 25% to 30% occurring only once. This sequence was found in a girl between 5 and 17 years old with multiple sclerosis. The chain joins TRBV7-6 to TRBJ2-1, with 15 bases matching TRBD2. What was sequenced was blood. CDR3 sequence reads: CASSQGTSGGPRQFF. The DNA of the CDR3 is TGTGCCAGCAGCCAAGGGACTAGCGGGGGGCCTAGGCAGTTCTTC.